This T cell receptor (beta chain) emerged from a study of T cells after yellow fever vaccination. Points from the study as a whole: Some clonotypes, a small share, were shared between CD4 and CD8 compartments.

They built TCR cDNA with 5'RACE template switching, a step that put in a universal primer site and UMIs. MiXCR, applied by TCRdb to the 5' RACE reads, yields one record per CDR3 protein. This sample has 45,000 to 60,000 distinct CDR3 sequences, with more than 6.5% found just once. The origin of this receptor is a man aged 18 to 29 who received the YFV17D yellow fever vaccine. This specimen was CD8+ T cells not binding an NS4B(214-222) dextramer, sorted from PBMCs, taken roughly seven weeks after the first yellow fever vaccination.

The CDR3 protein is CAISGLDYHNEQFF. Written as DNA, the CDR3 is TGTGCCATCAGTGGTCTGGACTACCACAATGAGCAGTTCTTC. The rearrangement uses TRBV10-3 and TRBJ2-1; D possibly corresponds to TRBD2 (6 bases). There are 14 residues in the CDR3. Trimming removed 4 bases at V and 5 bases at J, with 12 bases between. CDR1 is ENHRY, CDR2 SYGVKD, per germline.